This T cell receptor (beta chain) came from a study of cytomegalovirus exposure and HLA in healthy donors. Study as a whole: T cells numbering about 180 million yielded some 100 million unique TCR beta sequences in an earlier analysis. Points from the study as a whole: Later analysis reportedly placed an Asian-associated ancestry cluster below the roughly 680-donor mean in N-insertions.

Germline values: CDR1 SGHNT, CDR2 YENEEA. The CDR3 consists of 15 residues. The V gene lost 0 bases and the J gene lost 9 bases, with 15 bases spanning the gap. It was with 60 Vbeta and 13 Jbeta primers that the PCR ran. Here immunoSEQ multiplex PCR was the method, and the copy in TCRdb shows in-frame clones only, minus some. The table lists 140,000 or so clones, roughly 10% of them singletons. About this clone: What it binds is unknown.

Sequencing was done on a sample of PBMCs. This receptor was identified in a male donor in good health and CMV-seronegative. The gene calls are TRBV11-3 and TRBJ2-1; the D gene is possibly TRBD2 (5 bases). CDR3 in amino acids: CASSLESASLSEQFF. The CDR3 region has the DNA TGTGCCAGCAGCTTAGAGTCTGCTAGCTTAAGTGAGCAGTTCTTC. Drawing the rest from reference TRBV11-3 and TRBJ2-1, the complete variable domain is EAGVVQSPRYKIIEKKQPVAFWCNPISGHNTLYWYLQNLGQGPELLIRYENEEAVDDSQLPKDRFSAERLKGVDSTLKIQPAELGDSAVYLCASSLESASLSEQFFGPGTRLTVL.